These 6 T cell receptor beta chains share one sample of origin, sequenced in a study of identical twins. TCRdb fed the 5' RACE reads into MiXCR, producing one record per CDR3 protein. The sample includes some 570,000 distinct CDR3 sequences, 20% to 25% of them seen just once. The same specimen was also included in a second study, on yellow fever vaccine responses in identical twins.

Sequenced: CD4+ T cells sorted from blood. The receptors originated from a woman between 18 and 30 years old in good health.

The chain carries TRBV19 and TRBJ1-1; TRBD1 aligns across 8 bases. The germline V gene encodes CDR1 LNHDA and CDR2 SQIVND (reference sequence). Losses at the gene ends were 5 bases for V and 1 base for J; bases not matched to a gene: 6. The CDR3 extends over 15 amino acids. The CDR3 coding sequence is TGTGCCAGTAGTGGTAAGACAGGGGCGAACACTGAAGCTTTCTTT. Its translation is CASSGKTGANTEAFF.

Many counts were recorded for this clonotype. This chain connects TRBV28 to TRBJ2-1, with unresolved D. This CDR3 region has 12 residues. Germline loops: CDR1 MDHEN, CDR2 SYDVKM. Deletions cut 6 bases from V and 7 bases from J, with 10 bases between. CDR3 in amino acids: CASSTWRNEQFF. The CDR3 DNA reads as TGTGCCAGCAGCACCTGGCGAAATGAGCAGTTCTTC.

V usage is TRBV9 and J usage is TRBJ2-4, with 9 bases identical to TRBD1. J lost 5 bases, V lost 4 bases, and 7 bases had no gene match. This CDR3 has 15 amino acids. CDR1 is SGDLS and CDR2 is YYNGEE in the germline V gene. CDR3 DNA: TGTGCCAGCAGCCCAGAGACAGGGGGAGAAAACATTCAGTACTTC. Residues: CASSPETGGENIQYF. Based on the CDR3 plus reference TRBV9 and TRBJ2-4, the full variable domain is DSGVTQTPKHLITATGQRVTLRCSPRSGDLSVYWYQQSLDQGLQFLIQYYNGEERAKGNILERFSAQQFPDLHSELNLSSLELGDSALYFCASSPETGGENIQYFGAGTRLSVL.

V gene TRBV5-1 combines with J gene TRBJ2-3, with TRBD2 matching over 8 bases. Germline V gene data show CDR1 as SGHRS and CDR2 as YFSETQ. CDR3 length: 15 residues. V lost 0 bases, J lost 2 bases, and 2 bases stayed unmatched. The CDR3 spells CASSLGGLVTDTQYF. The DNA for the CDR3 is TGCGCCAGCAGCTTGGGGGGACTAGTCACAGATACGCAGTATTTT.

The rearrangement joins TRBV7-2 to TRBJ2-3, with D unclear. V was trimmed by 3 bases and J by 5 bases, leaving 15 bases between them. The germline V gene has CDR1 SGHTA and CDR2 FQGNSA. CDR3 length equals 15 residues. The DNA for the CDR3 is TGTGCCAGCAGCTTGAACCTCGCGATGGGAGATACGCAGTATTTT. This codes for CASSLNLAMGDTQYF.

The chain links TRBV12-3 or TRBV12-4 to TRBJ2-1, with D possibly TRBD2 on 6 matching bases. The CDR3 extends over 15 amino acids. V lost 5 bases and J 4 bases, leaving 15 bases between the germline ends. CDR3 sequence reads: CASSEKLSGYNEQFF. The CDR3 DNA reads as TGTGCCAGCAGTGAGAAACTTAGCGGATACAATGAGCAGTTCTTC.